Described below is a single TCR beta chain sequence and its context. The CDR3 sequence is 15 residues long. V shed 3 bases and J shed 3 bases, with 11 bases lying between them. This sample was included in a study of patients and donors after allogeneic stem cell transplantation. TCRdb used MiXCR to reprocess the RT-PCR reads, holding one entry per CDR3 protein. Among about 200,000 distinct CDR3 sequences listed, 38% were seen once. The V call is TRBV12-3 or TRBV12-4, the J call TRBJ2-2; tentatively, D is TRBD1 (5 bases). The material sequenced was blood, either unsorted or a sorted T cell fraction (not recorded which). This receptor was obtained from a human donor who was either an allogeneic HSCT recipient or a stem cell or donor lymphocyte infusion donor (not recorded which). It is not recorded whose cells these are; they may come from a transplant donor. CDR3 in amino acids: CASSFKQADTGELFF. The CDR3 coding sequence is TGTGCCAGCAGTTTTAAACAGGCGGACACCGGGGAGCTGTTTTTT.